A selection of T cell receptor beta chains follows, all from one sample in a study of T cell repertoires in cytomegalovirus infection. Using its own MiXCR run on the reads, TCRdb lists one record per CDR3 protein. The sample carries around 170,000 distinct CDR3 sequences, under 20% recorded once. The sequenced sample consisted of CD8+ T cells from PBMCs. The origin of the receptors is a human donor in good health (CMV status not recorded). Some clones in this sample may be carry-over from other donors' samples. CDR3s include the opening cysteine and the closing phenylalanine or tryptophan.

V gene: TRBV29-1
CDR3 protein: CSSGTSYEQYF

V gene: TRBV7-2
CDR3 protein: CASSKAGGLSYEQYF

V gene: TRBV7-2
CDR3 protein: CASSLEGGLARDTQYF

V gene: TRBV7-2
CDR3 protein: CASSRGEGALNSPLHF

V gene: TRBV7-8
CDR3 protein: CASSPQGQNAGYGYTF

V gene: TRBV7-8
CDR3 protein: CASSLEAALAYEQYF

V gene: TRBV28
CDR3 protein: CASSRLNTQYF

V gene: TRBV7-8
CDR3 protein: CASSLTSETQYF

V gene: TRBV11-2
CDR3 protein: CATADPAYNEQFF

V gene: TRBV7-2
CDR3 protein: CASSRTGSVYNEQFF

V gene: TRBV4-3
CDR3 protein: CASSHPMGWETDTGELFF

V gene: TRBV10-3
CDR3 protein: CASGTGVSYEQYF

V gene: TRBV7-2
CDR3 protein: CASTSYGNTIYF

V gene: TRBV7-3
CDR3 protein: CASSSGGGRTDTQYF

V gene: TRBV7-9
CDR3 protein: CASSLGQNQPQHF

V gene: TRBV12-3/TRBV12-4
CDR3 protein: CASSLASRGDTEAFF

V gene: TRBV25-1
CDR3 protein: CASLGDDYGYTF

V gene: TRBV4-2
CDR3 protein: CASSQGGLNTGELFF

V gene: TRBV6-1
CDR3 protein: CASRPRDSDWETQYF

V gene: TRBV12-2
CDR3 protein: CASTKEADAEAFF

V gene: TRBV5-1
CDR3 protein: CASSLGPSNSQYF

V gene: TRBV20-1
CDR3 protein: CSAIPGGQYKPETQYF

V gene: TRBV6-5
CDR3 protein: CASSYSRTGWNEQFF

V gene: TRBV7-8
CDR3 protein: CASSFRQGQSYEQYF

V gene: TRBV7-9
CDR3 protein: CASSLESGGTEAFF

V gene: TRBV6-2/TRBV6-3
CDR3 protein: CASSYVWEQYEQYF

V gene: TRBV7-2
CDR3 protein: CASSRSAGMEQYF

V gene: TRBV27
CDR3 protein: CASSPVSTDTQYF

V gene: TRBV9
CDR3 protein: CASSISGTSGGEQYF

V gene: TRBV28
CDR3 protein: CASSAGTSGRGPYNEQFF

V gene: TRBV10-3
CDR3 protein: CAISESASGGTYEQYF

V gene: TRBV6-2/TRBV6-3
CDR3 protein: CASSYSRLRGYTF

V gene: TRBV7-9
CDR3 protein: CASSFDSGANVLTF

V gene: TRBV6-2/TRBV6-3
CDR3 protein: CASSYGWGSSYEQYF

V gene: TRBV14
CDR3 protein: CASSPGQAYEQYF

V gene: TRBV6-2/TRBV6-3
CDR3 protein: CASRLSGGRNEQFF

V gene: TRBV12-3/TRBV12-4
CDR3 protein: CASSSGESNQPQHF

V gene: TRBV19
CDR3 protein: CASSIVGLSSYNEQFF

V gene: TRBV3-1
CDR3 protein: CASSQEMDFGVNYNEQFF

V gene: TRBV27
CDR3 protein: CASSPRDSDYNEQFF

V gene: TRBV6-5
CDR3 protein: CASSYSGTVGEKLFF

V gene: TRBV10-3
CDR3 protein: CAIGTGGVEYQETQYF

V gene: TRBV7-9
CDR3 protein: CASSPPKTLNTGELFF

V gene: TRBV7-2
CDR3 protein: CASSLGVTLGQETQYF

V gene: TRBV6-6
CDR3 protein: CASRPGESTGELFF

V gene: TRBV5-6
CDR3 protein: CASSGTWGSYNEQFF

V gene: TRBV7-2
CDR3 protein: CASSFLGFEETQYF

V gene: TRBV11-1
CDR3 protein: CASSLWDPNTEAFF

V gene: TRBV28
CDR3 protein: CASSLLVPRDGEREQFF

V gene: TRBV20-1
CDR3 protein: CSARDFGQGGHEQYF

V gene: TRBV5-5
CDR3 protein: CASSSGVRQETQYF

V gene: TRBV7-6
CDR3 protein: CASSLALSGTRGETQYF